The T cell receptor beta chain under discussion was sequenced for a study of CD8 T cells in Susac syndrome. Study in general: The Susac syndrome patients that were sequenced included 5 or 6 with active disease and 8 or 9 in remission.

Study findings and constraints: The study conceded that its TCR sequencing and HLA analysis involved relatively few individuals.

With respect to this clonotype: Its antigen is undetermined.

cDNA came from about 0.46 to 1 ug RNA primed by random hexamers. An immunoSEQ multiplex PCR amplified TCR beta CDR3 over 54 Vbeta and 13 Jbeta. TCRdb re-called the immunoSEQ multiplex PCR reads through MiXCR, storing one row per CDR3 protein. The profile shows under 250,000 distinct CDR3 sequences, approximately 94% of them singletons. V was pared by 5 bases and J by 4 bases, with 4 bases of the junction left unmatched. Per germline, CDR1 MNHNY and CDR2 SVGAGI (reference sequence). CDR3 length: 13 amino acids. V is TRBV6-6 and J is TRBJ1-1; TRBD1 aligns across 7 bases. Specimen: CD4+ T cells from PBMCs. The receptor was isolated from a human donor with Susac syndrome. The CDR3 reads CASSTPGGTEAFF. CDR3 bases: TGTGCCAGCAGTACTCCAGGGGGCACTGAAGCTTTCTTT.